These 18 T cell receptor beta chains came from one sample sequenced in a study of T cell responses to AZD1222 COVID-19 vaccine (dated by TCRdb to 2020 to 2022). Receptors were amplified or captured by the immunoSEQ multiplex PCR assay. TCRdb stores this immuneACCESS table with in-frame sequences only. Part of the clones is absent; in the studies checked, under half of the shortfall reflects unresolved V genes, and no reason is known for the rest. The sample records 100,000 to 150,000 clones, 86% of which are singletons. The top ten clones comprise around 3% of the sample. This specimen's time point label, interpreted: about 28 days (+/-7) after the second vaccine dose. The source material was peripheral blood, sampled 28 days after the second AZD1222 dose. The origin of the receptors is an adult who received the AZD1222 COVID-19 vaccine.

The chain has TRBV28 and TRBJ1-4, with 11 bases matching TRBD1. The germline gives CDR1 MDHEN, CDR2 SYDVKM. V trimming: 1 base; J trimming: 7 bases; junction bases outside the gene matches: 2. This CDR3 is 15 amino acids long. CDR3 DNA sequence: TGTGCCAGCAGTTTATTGGGGACAGGGGGTGAAAAACTGTTTTTT. Residues: CASSLLGTGGEKLFF.

This clone appeared a single time. J is TRBJ1-2 and V is TRBV6-2 or TRBV6-3; D call uncertain. V was clipped by 4 bases and J by 6 bases, with 9 bases between them. The germline gives CDR1 MNHEY, CDR2 SVGEGT. CDR3 size: 12 residues. The CDR3 nucleotides are TGTGCCAGCAGTTGGAATGGGGATGGCTACACCTTC. Its protein product is CASSWNGDGYTF.

The genes are TRBV7-2 and TRBJ1-2, with 12 bases aligning to TRBD1. There are 17 residues in the CDR3. Per germline, CDR1 SGHTA and CDR2 FQGNSA. V dropped 1 base and J dropped 6; count of bases not matched to a gene: 9. The CDR3 nucleotides are TGTGCCAGCAGCTTAGGTCCCGGGGACAGGGGGCGAAATGGCTACACCTTC. It codes for CASSLGPGDRGRNGYTF.

The chain employs TRBV7-2 and TRBJ1-2; no firm D call. The CDR3 spans 13 residues. Trimming removed 5 bases at V and 3 bases at J, with 10 bases between. Germline V lookup: CDR1 SGHTA, CDR2 FQGNSA. CDR3 residues: CASSPTGDYGYTF. CDR3 DNA: TGTGCCAGCAGCCCCACTGGGGACTATGGCTACACCTTC.

The rearrangement links TRBV7-9 to TRBJ2-1; 7 bases fit TRBD1. The germline V gene has CDR1 SEHNR and CDR2 FQNEAQ (reference sequence). Unmatched junction bases numbered 4, after V lost 6 bases and J lost 8 bases. CDR3 length: 12 amino acids. The CDR3 is CASSSTGDEQFF. Here the CDR3 DNA reads TGTGCCAGCAGTTCCACAGGGGATGAGCAGTTCTTC.

The V gene is TRBV7-3, the J gene TRBJ2-7; D is perhaps TRBD1 (6 bases). The germline V gene encodes CDR1 SGHTA and CDR2 FQGTGA. The CDR3 runs to 14 residues. With 4 bases removed from V and 1 base from J, the gap between germline ends came to 11 bases. CDR3 sequence: CASSSLGGSYEQYF. The CDR3 DNA reads TGTGCCAGCAGCTCCTTAGGGGGTTCCTACGAGCAGTACTTC.

The chain links TRBV30 to TRBJ1-6, with TRBD1 identical over 8 bases. The V gene end was trimmed by 5 bases and the J gene end by 3 bases; junction bases not matched to a gene: 3. This CDR3 is built from 14 residues. Germline lookup yields CDR1 GTSNPN and CDR2 SVGIG (reference sequence). CDR3 nucleotides: TGTGCCTGGGAGGGGACAGGCTATAATTCACCCCTCCACTTT. Its translation: CAWEGTGYNSPLHF.

The V and J genes are TRBV6-6 and TRBJ1-2; D unresolved. CDR1 is MNHNY and CDR2 is SVGAGI in the germline V gene (reference sequence). This CDR3 has 13 amino acids. Trimming took 2 bases from V and 6 from J, leaving 10 bases between them. The CDR3 here is CASSYGGEHGYTF. In DNA form, the CDR3 reads TGTGCCAGCAGTTACGGAGGTGAACATGGCTACACCTTC.

The rearrangement uses TRBV30 and TRBJ2-3; the D gene is possibly TRBD2 (7 bases). This CDR3 spans 13 amino acids. Trimming left V 4 bases short and J 2 bases short, with 10 bases between. Looked up from germline, CDR1 is GTSNPN and CDR2 is SVGIG (reference sequence). The CDR3 loop is CAWMGGPTDTQYF. CDR3 DNA sequence: TGTGCCTGGATGGGGGGGCCCACAGATACGCAGTATTTT.

V gene TRBV4-3 combines with J gene TRBJ2-2, with no clear D. This CDR3 comprises 15 residues. V dropped 0 bases and J dropped 6 bases, with 11 bases sitting between them. Germline CDR1 reads LGHNA; CDR2 reads YSLEER. The CDR3 here is CASSQDWIGSGELFF. Here the CDR3 DNA reads TGCGCCAGCAGCCAAGATTGGATCGGGTCCGGGGAGCTGTTTTTT.

This rearrangement joins TRBV7-9 to TRBJ2-6; D may be TRBD2 (6 bases). Trimming removed 0 bases at V and 2 bases at J, with 8 bases between. CDR3 length: 16 amino acids. Germline V gives CDR1 SEHNR, CDR2 FQNEAQ (reference sequence). CDR3 residues: CASSLAGGTGANVLTF. The CDR3 DNA sequence: TGTGCCAGCAGCTTAGCCGGAGGGACTGGGGCCAACGTCCTGACTTTC. Complete variable domain (other parts from reference TRBV7-9 and TRBJ2-6): DTGVSQNPRHKITKRGQNVTFRCDPISEHNRLYWYRQTLGQGPEFLTYFQNEAQLEKSRLLSDRFSAERPKGSFSTLEIQRTEQGDSAMYLCASSLAGGTGANVLTFGAGSRLTVL.

In the case of this clone: Within the sample, other DNA sequences also encode this same CDR3. The CDR3 region is CASSLTGGYGYTF. The CDR3 coding sequence is TGTGCCAGCAGCTTGACAGGGGGCTATGGCTACACCTTC. The chain is built from TRBV28 and TRBJ1-2; 9 nucleotides align to TRBD1. The ends lost 6 bases at V and 4 bases at J; junction bases unmatched: 3. Germline V gene lookup returns CDR1 MDHEN and CDR2 SYDVKM. The CDR3 totals 13 residues.

V and J are TRBV5-1 and TRBJ2-5; the match to TRBD1 covers 10 bases. The junction had 3 bases not matched to a gene; V was cut back by 4 bases and J by 3 bases. The CDR3 contains 14 residues. CDR1 SGHRS and CDR2 YFSETQ come from the germline V gene. The CDR3 DNA reads TGCGCCAGCAGCGGGGGGACAGGGGAAGAGACCCAGTACTTC. Residues: CASSGGTGEETQYF.

V is TRBV29-1 and J is TRBJ2-3, with D uncertain. The CDR3 is made up of 14 amino acids. Trimming removed 4 bases from V and 2 bases from J, with 13 bases in between. Germline CDR1 SQVTM, CDR2 ANQGSEA. The CDR3 is CSVVAGSLTDTQYF. CDR3 DNA sequence: TGCAGCGTTGTAGCTGGCAGCCTCACAGATACGCAGTATTTT.

The V gene is TRBV19, the J gene TRBJ1-5; D remains ambiguous. The germline V gene has CDR1 LNHDA and CDR2 SQIVND (reference sequence). The CDR3 covers 14 residues. V dropped 3 bases and J dropped 9 bases, with 15 bases sitting between them. CDR3 in amino acids: CASSMTQAYLPQHF. The CDR3, as DNA: TGTGCCAGTAGTATGACTCAGGCCTACCTGCCCCAGCATTTT. Variable domain in full (rest from reference TRBV19 and TRBJ1-5): DGGITQSPKYLFRKEGQNVTLSCEQNLNHDAMYWYRQDPGQGLRLIYYSQIVNDFQKGDIAEGYSVSREKKESFPLTVTSAQKNPTAFYLCASSMTQAYLPQHFGDGTRLSIL.

The chain employs TRBV30 and TRBJ1-6; D is possibly TRBD1 (5 bases). Trimming took 2 bases from V and 7 from J, leaving 9 bases between them. Germline V gene lookup returns CDR1 GTSNPN and CDR2 SVGIG (reference sequence). The CDR3 loop spans 13 amino acids. CDR3 protein: CAWSRGGNSPLHF. In DNA, the CDR3 is TGTGCCTGGAGTCGGGGGGGGAATTCACCCCTCCACTTT.

The chain joins TRBV5-1 to TRBJ2-2; D ambiguous. The CDR3 runs 15 residues. Looked up from germline, CDR1 is SGHRS and CDR2 is YFSETQ. Trimming removed 0 bases at V and 5 bases at J, with 11 bases between. The CDR3 protein is CASSLGTAGTGELFF. The DNA of the CDR3 is TGCGCCAGCAGCTTGGGGACGGCCGGAACCGGGGAGCTGTTTTTT.

This chain links TRBV12-3 or TRBV12-4 with TRBJ1-1; D is ambiguous. The CDR3 is made up of 12 amino acids. V lost 0 bases and J lost 1, with 0 bases in between. CDR3 loop: CASSLANTEAFF. DNA for the CDR3: TGTGCCAGCAGTTTAGCGAACACTGAAGCTTTCTTT.